These 16 T cell receptor beta chains share one sample of origin, sequenced in a study of blood T cell repertoires in COVID-19. This table comes from immunoSEQ multiplex PCR, and its TCRdb copy is limited to in-frame clones, with some not included. The table shows about 38,000 clones, with roughly 89% occurring only once. Sample: peripheral blood. These receptors all come from a human donor in a cohort sampled during active COVID-19.

The chain links TRBV3-1 (or the pseudogene TRBV3-2) to TRBJ2-3; D remains ambiguous. The CDR3 has 15 residues. Germline CDR1 and CDR2: LGHDT and YNNKEL (reference sequence). Trimming removed 2 bases from V and 1 base from J, with 10 bases in between. CDR3 in DNA: TGTGCCAGCAGCCAAATGGTAGCTCGCACAGATACGCAGTATTTT. Translating gives CASSQMVARTDTQYF.

This clone was detected only a few times. V usage is TRBV5-6 and J usage is TRBJ1-1; the D is unclear. The CDR3 consists of 16 residues. Germline CDR1 SGHDT, CDR2 YYEEEE. V was trimmed by 0 bases and J by 0 bases, leaving 12 bases between them. DNA for the CDR3: TGTGCCAGCAGCTTGGACACCCGTCTCATGAACACTGAAGCTTTCTTT. It is translated as CASSLDTRLMNTEAFF.

V and J are TRBV4-1 and TRBJ2-5, with 8 bases matching TRBD2. Looked up from germline, CDR1 is MGHRA and CDR2 is YSYEKL. The CDR3 has 16 amino acids. V shed 1 base and J 4 bases; nucleotides not matched to a gene: 8. CDR3 DNA: TGCGCCAGCAGCCAAGGGGTGGCCCTAGCGGGAGAGACCCAGTACTTC. Translated: CASSQGVALAGETQYF.

The chain recombines TRBV6-1 with TRBJ2-7; D not resolved. Germline CDR1 is MNHNS and CDR2 is SASEGT. The CDR3 sequence is 13 residues long. Trimming removed 3 bases at V and 0 bases at J, with 6 bases between. This chain's CDR3 is CASSERSSYEQYF. CDR3 DNA sequence: TGTGCCAGCAGTGAGAGGAGCTCCTACGAGCAGTACTTC.

The chain has TRBV6-8 and TRBJ2-1; the D gene is possibly TRBD2 (5 bases). The CDR3 sequence is 15 residues long. The germline V gene has CDR1 MNHGY and CDR2 SAAAGT. Trimming took 6 bases from V and 5 from J, leaving 17 bases between them. CDR3 residues: CASSPTGTGNNEQFF. CDR3 coding DNA: TGTGCCAGCAGCCCCACGGGAACCGGTAACAATGAGCAGTTCTTC.

This chain uses TRBV10-3 with TRBJ1-4; D is possibly TRBD1 (6 bases). The ends were cut back, 3 bases at V and 8 bases at J, with 10 bases in the middle. The length of the CDR3 is 13 residues. The germline V gene encodes CDR1 ENHRY and CDR2 SYGVKD. In DNA form, the CDR3 reads TGTGCCATCAGTGACAGGGGTGGGGAAAAACTGTTTTTT. Protein: CAISDRGGEKLFF.

The chain recombines TRBV6-6 with TRBJ1-2, with 8 bases identical to TRBD1. Germline V gene lookup returns CDR1 MNHNY and CDR2 SVGAGI (reference sequence). Germline trimming cut 5 bases from V and 0 bases from J; bases unmatched to any gene: 11. This CDR3 is built from 17 residues. CDR3: CASSRFSTGGTNYGYTF. The CDR3 DNA reads as TGTGCCAGCAGTCGTTTTTCTACAGGGGGAACTAACTATGGCTACACCTTC.

This chain links TRBV5-1 with TRBJ1-1; 7 bases agree with TRBD1. The germline CDR1 and CDR2 sequences are SGHRS and YFSETQ. Losses at the gene ends were 7 bases for V and 7 bases for J; bases not matched to a gene: 16. CDR3 length: 15 amino acids. This CDR3 is CASGPRDSNRGEAFF. The CDR3 DNA follows: TGCGCCAGCGGACCCCGGGACAGCAACCGGGGTGAAGCTTTCTTT.

V gene TRBV3-1 (or the pseudogene TRBV3-2) combines with J gene TRBJ1-1, with D possibly TRBD1 on 6 matching bases. The length of the CDR3 is 13 residues. Trimming took 3 bases from V and 8 from J, leaving 13 bases between them. CDR1 LGHDT and CDR2 YNNKEL come from the germline V gene (reference sequence). The CDR3 reads CASSHRTGTEAFF. The CDR3, as DNA: TGTGCCAGCAGCCACCGAACAGGGACCGAAGCTTTCTTT.

V is TRBV15 and J is TRBJ2-5, with 8 bases lining up with TRBD2. In germline, CDR1 is LNHNV, CDR2 YYDKDF (reference sequence). J lost 5 bases, V lost 0 bases, and 5 bases had no gene match. This CDR3 region has 15 residues. CDR3 DNA sequence: TGTGCCACCAGCAGAGAGGCGGGGGGAGGTGAGACCCAGTACTTC. This sequence encodes CATSREAGGGETQYF.

The chain joins TRBV24-1 to TRBJ2-3, with 7 bases lining up with TRBD2. The germline V gene encodes CDR1 KGHDR and CDR2 SFDVKD. The CDR3 runs to 16 residues. V lost 4 bases, J lost 6 bases, and 12 bases stayed unmatched. The CDR3 spells CATSDRGAAGADTQYF. CDR3 in DNA: TGTGCCACCAGTGACAGAGGGGCCGCGGGAGCCGATACGCAGTATTTT.

CDR3 protein: CASSLPGQDTQYF. The CDR3 DNA sequence: TGTGCCAGCAGCTTACCAGGGCAAGATACGCAGTATTTT. J is TRBJ2-3 and V is TRBV7-2; a possible D gene is TRBD1 (5 bases). Germline V CDR1 and CDR2: SGHTA, FQGNSA. The CDR3 is 13 amino acids. Trimming removed 2 bases at V and 5 bases at J, with 8 bases between.

V gene TRBV4-2 combines with J gene TRBJ2-7; tentative D call: TRBD1 (5 bases). Germline CDR1 and CDR2: LGHNA and YNFKEQ. Trimming shortened V by 1 base and J by 4 bases, and 11 bases separated the two germline ends. This CDR3 has 14 amino acids. CDR3 sequence: CASSQGKGAYEQYF. For the CDR3, the DNA is TGTGCCAGCAGCCAAGGCAAAGGGGCGTACGAGCAGTACTTC.

V and J are TRBV7-9 and TRBJ2-7; 13 bases agree with TRBD2. The CDR3 extends over 16 amino acids. The germline V gene encodes CDR1 SEHNR and CDR2 FQNEAQ (reference sequence). After removal of 4 bases from V and 3 bases from J, the junction contained 6 bases not matched to a gene. The CDR3: CASSSGLAGLIYEQYF. As DNA, the CDR3 is TGTGCCAGCAGCTCGGGACTAGCGGGACTGATCTACGAGCAGTACTTC.

The chain recombines TRBV5-4 with TRBJ2-1; D is possibly TRBD2 (6 bases). Germline assignment: CDR1 SGHNT and CDR2 YYREEE (reference sequence). Trimming cost V 0 bases and J 2 bases, with 9 bases left between them. This CDR3 is built from 15 residues. CDR3 protein: CASSLGGDPYNEQFF. The CDR3 DNA is TGTGCCAGCAGCTTGGGGGGGGATCCCTACAATGAGCAGTTCTTC.

The rearrangement joins TRBV3-1 (or the pseudogene TRBV3-2) to TRBJ2-3; 9 bases line up with TRBD2. The CDR3 has 17 residues. V dropped 3 bases and J dropped 4; count of bases not matched to a gene: 11. Germline CDR1 reads LGHDT; CDR2 reads YNNKEL (reference sequence). The CDR3 protein is CASSHGLAPRGADTQYF. CDR3 nucleotides: TGTGCCAGCAGCCATGGACTAGCGCCGCGGGGCGCAGATACGCAGTATTTT.